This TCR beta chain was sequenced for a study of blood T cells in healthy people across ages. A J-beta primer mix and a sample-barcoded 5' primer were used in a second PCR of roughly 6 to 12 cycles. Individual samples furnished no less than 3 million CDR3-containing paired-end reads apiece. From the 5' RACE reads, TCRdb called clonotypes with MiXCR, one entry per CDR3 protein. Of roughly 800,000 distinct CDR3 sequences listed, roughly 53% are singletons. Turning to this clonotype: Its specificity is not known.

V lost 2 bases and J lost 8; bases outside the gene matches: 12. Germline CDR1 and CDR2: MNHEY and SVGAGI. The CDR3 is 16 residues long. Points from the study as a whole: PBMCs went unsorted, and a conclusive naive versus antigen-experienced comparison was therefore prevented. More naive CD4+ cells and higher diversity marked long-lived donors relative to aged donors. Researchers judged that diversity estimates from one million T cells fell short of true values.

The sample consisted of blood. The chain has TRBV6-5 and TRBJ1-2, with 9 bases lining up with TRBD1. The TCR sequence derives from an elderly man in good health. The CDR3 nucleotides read TGTGCCAGCAGTTACACTCTTACAGGGGGCCCAGGCGGCTACACCTTC. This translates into CASSYTLTGGPGGYTF.